Detailed here is one TCR beta chain. Its antigen remains unknown. These data belong to a study of response to subunit inactivated influenza vaccine. Overall study findings and caveats: It was the authors' suggestion that each seasonal influenza vaccination recruits few new T cells.

TCRdb used MiXCR to reprocess the RT-PCR reads, holding one entry per CDR3 protein. Among around 710,000 distinct CDR3 sequences listed, more than 11% were seen once. Germline V lookup: CDR1 SQVTM, CDR2 ANQGSEA. The CDR3 is made up of 14 amino acids. V was clipped by 4 bases and J by 4 bases; unmatched bases: 10. The TCR originated in a man over 45 who received an inactivated influenza vaccine. The source material was PBMCs from blood, sampled approximately 15 days before vaccination. The chain carries TRBV29-1 and TRBJ2-7, with TRBD1 matching 7 bases. The CDR3 DNA follows: TGCAGCGTTGTACCGAACAGGGGTTCTTACGAGCAGTACTTC. Its protein product is CSVVPNRGSYEQYF.